This T cell receptor beta chain was sequenced for a study of control samples from healthy donors and cancer patients. The CDR3 covers 16 residues. V gave up 3 bases and J gave up 4 bases, with 13 bases separating them. Germline-derived CDR1 and CDR2 are LNHDA and SQIVND (reference sequence). TCRdb's table, derived via immunoSEQ multiplex PCR, lists solely in-frame clones and lacks some. Of about 140,000 clones detected, 91% appear once; the ten largest clones hold approximately 7.2%. Sequenced sample: blood. The rearrangement joins TRBV19 to TRBJ1-6; TRBD1 is a possible D gene (6 bases). This receptor was obtained from a man between 18 and 35 years old in good health. This CDR3 reads CASSIPTTGYNSPLHF. The CDR3 DNA follows: TGTGCCAGTAGTATCCCCACCACAGGGTATAATTCACCCCTCCACTTT.